The 10 T cell receptor beta chains reported below all come from one sample, sequenced in a study of shared clonotypes between healthy human individuals. Libraries were prepared by immunoSEQ multiplex PCR; TCRdb keeps only in-frame clonotypes and omits some of them. The repertoire holds 850,000 to 1,100,000 clones, roughly 80% seen once, with approximately 0.9% in the top ten. Sequenced input: memory CD4+ T cells from PBMCs. Regarding subset: CD45RA-negative fraction. The origin of the receptors is a young man in good health. Some clones in this sample may be carry-over from other donors' samples.

The chain recombines TRBV19 with TRBJ1-2, with 9 bases matching TRBD1. The J segment lost 5 bases and the V segment lost 3 bases, leaving 4 bases of the junction unmatched. The CDR3 is 14 amino acids. Germline V lookup: CDR1 LNHDA, CDR2 SQIVND (reference sequence). The CDR3 sequence: CASSIVGQGYGYTF. DNA of the CDR3: TGTGCCAGTAGTATCGTGGGACAGGGTTATGGCTACACCTTC.

This clone was picked up many times. This chain connects TRBV5-6 to TRBJ1-4; the match to TRBD1 covers 7 bases. Germline V gene data show CDR1 as SGHDT and CDR2 as YYEEEE. V was clipped by 4 bases and J by 4 bases; unmatched bases: 4. The CDR3 consists of 14 residues. The CDR3, as DNA: TGTGCCAGCAGCCGGGACAGCGTTAATGAAAAACTGTTTTTT. This translates into CASSRDSVNEKLFF.

The CDR3 protein is CSARVAEQFF. Here the CDR3 DNA reads TGCAGTGCTAGAGTCGCTGAGCAGTTCTTC. The chain recombines TRBV20-1 with TRBJ2-1, with D unclear. Germline V gene lookup returns CDR1 DFQATT and CDR2 SNEGSKA (reference sequence). Trimming shortened V by 1 base and J by 9 bases, and 4 bases separated the two germline ends. The CDR3 is 10 residues long.

This clone was recorded once. The V gene is TRBV5-1, the J gene TRBJ1-1; a possible D gene is TRBD1 (5 bases). Germline CDR1 SGHRS, CDR2 YFSETQ. The CDR3 spans 14 residues. Trimming took 4 bases from V and 3 from J, leaving 13 bases between them. The CDR3 sequence: CASSGWGVDTEAFF. As DNA, the CDR3 is TGCGCCAGCAGCGGCTGGGGGGTCGACACTGAAGCTTTCTTT.

The V and J genes are TRBV15 and TRBJ2-1; no definite D call. Germline V lookup: CDR1 LNHNV, CDR2 YYDKDF (reference sequence). V was pared by 1 base and J by 7 bases, with 8 bases between. The CDR3 has 13 residues. The CDR3 bases are TGTGCCACCAGCAGAGGGCAACAAAATGAGCAGTTCTTC. Translated: CATSRGQQNEQFF. The whole variable domain, filled in from reference TRBV15 and TRBJ2-1, reads DAMVIQNPRYQVTQFGKPVTLSCSQTLNHNVMYWYQQKSSQAPKLLFHYYDKDFNNEADTPDNFQSRRPNTSFCFLDIRSPGLGDTAMYLCATSRGQQNEQFFGPGTRLTVL.

The chain joins TRBV28 to TRBJ2-2; TRBD1 might be the D (5 bases). V gave up 0 bases and J gave up 7 bases, with 18 bases separating them. The CDR3 runs to 17 residues. Germline V CDR1 and CDR2: MDHEN, SYDVKM. The CDR3 DNA follows: TGTGCCAGCAGTTTATGGGACATTAGGGGTTCCGGCGGGGAGCTGTTTTTT. Translation: CASSLWDIRGSGGELFF.

The rearrangement uses TRBV19 and TRBJ2-7; weak D call: TRBD1 (5 bases). From germline, CDR1 is LNHDA and CDR2 SQIVND (reference sequence). Trimming removed 5 bases at V and 0 bases at J, with 17 bases between. This CDR3 spans 16 amino acids. In DNA, the CDR3 is TGTGCCAGTAGTCCAAGCCCCCGCAGGGCCTCCTACGAGCAGTACTTC. Translated, it gives CASSPSPRRASYEQYF.

This chain uses TRBV9 with TRBJ1-2; D is possibly TRBD1 (6 bases). Trimming removed 2 bases from V and 5 bases from J, with 10 bases in between. Germline V CDR1 and CDR2: SGDLS, YYNGEE. This CDR3 contains 13 residues. CDR3 region: CASSVDSDYGYTF. In DNA, the CDR3 is TGTGCCAGCAGCGTGGACAGCGATTATGGCTACACCTTC.

The rearrangement links TRBV5-4 to TRBJ2-5, with TRBD1 identical over 7 bases. Germline V gene data show CDR1 as SGHNT and CDR2 as YYREEE (reference sequence). Trimming took 0 bases from V and 4 from J; bases not matched to a gene: 3. CDR3 size: 14 residues. For the CDR3, the DNA is TGTGCCAGCAGCTTGGTACAGGGGAGAGAGACCCAGTACTTC. Its translation: CASSLVQGRETQYF.

This clone was recorded once. The chain is built from TRBV4-1 and TRBJ2-5; TRBD1 is a possible D gene (6 bases). Between the trimmed V and J ends, which lost 0 bases and 5 bases, there was a span of 16 bases. This CDR3 is built from 16 residues. Germline assignment: CDR1 MGHRA and CDR2 YSYEKL. In DNA, the CDR3 is TGCGCCAGCAGCCAAGATGGTCCCAGGGGTCGGGAGACCCAGTACTTC. Amino acid sequence: CASSQDGPRGRETQYF.